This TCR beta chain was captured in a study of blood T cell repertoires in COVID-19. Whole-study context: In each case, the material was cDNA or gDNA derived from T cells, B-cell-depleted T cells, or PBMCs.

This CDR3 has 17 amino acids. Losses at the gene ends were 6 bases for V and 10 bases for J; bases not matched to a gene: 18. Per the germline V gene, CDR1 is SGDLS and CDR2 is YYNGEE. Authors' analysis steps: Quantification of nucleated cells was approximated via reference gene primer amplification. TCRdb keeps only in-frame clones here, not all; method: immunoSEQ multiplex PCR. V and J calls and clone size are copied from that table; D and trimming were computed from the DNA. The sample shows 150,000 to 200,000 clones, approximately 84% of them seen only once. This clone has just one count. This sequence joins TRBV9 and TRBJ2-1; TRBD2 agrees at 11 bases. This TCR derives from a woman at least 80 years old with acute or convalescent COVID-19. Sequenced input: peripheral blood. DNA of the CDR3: TGTGCCAGCACCCGGACACAGGGTAGCGGGAGGGCGGGGGAGCAGTTCTTC. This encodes CASTRTQGSGRAGEQFF.